This note documents a single T cell receptor (beta chain) sequence. Its matching antigen is unknown. These data are taken from a study of cytomegalovirus exposure and HLA in healthy donors. The overall study: The same platform was used for the 130 or so validation repertoires as for the approximately 670 first-cohort repertoires, as reported in a later analysis.

Profiled with immunoSEQ multiplex PCR; TCRdb holds only in-frame clones, not every one. The table has around 130,000 clones, 89% seen once. Regarding the study as a whole: Later, an analysis found that TCR clusters from the first cohort tended to co-occur in the approximately 130 validation repertoires.

The CDR3 is 13 amino acids. Germline CDR1 is SGHAT and CDR2 is FQNNGV. Trimming pared 5 bases from V and 4 bases from J, leaving 12 bases between. This sequence originates from a young man in good health and CMV-seronegative. The rearrangement joins TRBV11-2 to TRBJ2-7; D possibly corresponds to TRBD2 (6 bases). The specimen sequenced was PBMCs. The CDR3 coding sequence is TGTGCCAGCAGCCACCGGGGGACGTACGAGCAGTACTTC. Translated, it gives CASSHRGTYEQYF.